The 24 T cell receptor beta chains presented below share a single source sample, sequenced in a study of blood T cell repertoires in COVID-19. This table comes from immunoSEQ multiplex PCR, and its TCRdb copy is limited to in-frame clones, with some not included. Of 150,000 to 180,000 clones listed, over 65% are singletons. Source material: peripheral blood. The receptors shown here come from a man aged 80 or over with acute or convalescent COVID-19.

This clone was observed a single time. The chain has TRBV6-5 and TRBJ1-6, with D possibly being TRBD1 (5 bases). Trimming removed 8 bases at V and 3 bases at J, with 11 bases between. The germline gives CDR1 MNHEY, CDR2 SVGAGI. The CDR3 extends over 14 amino acids. CDR3 amino acids: CASHPGGYNSPLHF. CDR3 DNA: TGTGCCAGCCATCCGGGGGGCTATAATTCACCCCTCCACTTT.

The chain combines TRBV5-5 with TRBJ1-2, with D unresolved. V lost 8 bases to trimming and J lost 2 bases, with 13 bases between them. Germline CDR1 is SGHKS and CDR2 is YYEKEE (reference sequence). This CDR3 region has 13 residues. CDR3 nucleotides: TGTGCCAGTGGGAGTGCAGTGAACTATGGCTACACCTTC. Translated: CASGSAVNYGYTF.

J is TRBJ1-5 and V is TRBV28; TRBD1 aligns across 7 bases. V was clipped by 2 bases and J by 5 bases; unmatched bases: 3. The germline V gene encodes CDR1 MDHEN and CDR2 SYDVKM. This CDR3 spans 14 amino acids. CDR3 amino acids: CASSLGQGDQPQHF. DNA for the CDR3: TGTGCCAGCAGTTTAGGCCAGGGGGATCAGCCCCAGCATTTT. Drawing the rest from reference TRBV28 and TRBJ1-5, the complete variable domain is DVKVTQSSRYLVKRTGEKVFLECVQDMDHENMFWYRQDPGLGLRLIYFSYDVKMKEKGDIPEGYSVSREKKERFSLILESASTNQTSMYLCASSLGQGDQPQHFGDGTRLSIL.

This clone was picked up a small number of times. The CDR3 coding sequence is TGCAGTGCTAGTCCGTATAAAGGGGGTGAAGCTTTCTTT. It yields the protein CSASPYKGGEAFF. The rearrangement links TRBV20-1 to TRBJ1-1, with a weak D call TRBD1 (6 bases). Germline V lookup: CDR1 DFQATT, CDR2 SNEGSKA (reference sequence). Trimming left V 3 bases short and J 7 bases short, with 15 bases between. The CDR3 is made up of 13 amino acids.

The table lists this clone with a count of one. The V and J genes are TRBV5-8 and TRBJ1-1, with TRBD1 as a possible D gene (6 bases). From germline, CDR1 is SGHTS and CDR2 YDEGEE. This CDR3 contains 14 residues. The ends were cut back, 1 base at V and 5 bases at J, with 12 bases in the middle. CDR3 protein: CASSLRTGQTEAFF. As DNA, the CDR3 is TGTGCCAGCAGCTTGAGAACAGGGCAAACTGAAGCTTTCTTT.

This rearrangement joins TRBV6-2 or TRBV6-3 to TRBJ1-4; no clear D gene. CDR3 length: 15 amino acids. The V and J ends lost 4 bases and 3 bases respectively, with 12 bases between them. Looked up from germline, CDR1 is MNHEY and CDR2 is SVGEGT. The CDR3 loop reads CASSFNEAANEKLFF. The CDR3 DNA reads as TGTGCCAGCAGTTTCAACGAGGCGGCTAATGAAAAACTGTTTTTT.

This chain links TRBV18 with TRBJ2-5; 8 bases are shared with TRBD2. CDR3 length: 15 residues. Per the germline V gene, CDR1 is KGHSH and CDR2 is LQKENI. V shed 0 bases, J shed 3 bases, and the junction held 3 bases outside the gene matches. The CDR3 protein is CASSPPNSGEETQYF. CDR3 nucleotides: TGTGCCAGCTCACCACCCAATAGCGGGGAAGAGACCCAGTACTTC.

The DNA of the CDR3 is TGTGCCAGCTCACCCCGACAGGGGGTCCACGAGCAGTACTTC. It codes for CASSPRQGVHEQYF. This chain links TRBV18 with TRBJ2-7; 9 bases are shared with TRBD1. Germline lookup yields CDR1 KGHSH and CDR2 LQKENI. Trimming cost V 3 bases and J 5 bases; bases outside gene matches: 5. CDR3 length: 14 amino acids.

The chain recombines TRBV10-3 with TRBJ2-7; perhaps TRBD2 as D (6 bases). The CDR3 is 13 residues long. Per the germline V gene, CDR1 is ENHRY and CDR2 is SYGVKD. V lost 6 bases and J 3 bases, leaving 12 bases between the germline ends. CDR3 protein: CAISEHGGYEQYF. Here the CDR3 DNA reads TGTGCCATCAGCGAACACGGGGGCTACGAGCAGTACTTC.

The V call is TRBV6-4, the J call TRBJ1-3; TRBD1 agrees at 10 bases. The CDR3 runs 15 residues. V lost 11 bases to trimming and J lost 0 bases; unmatched junction nucleotides: 7. The germline gives CDR1 MRHNA, CDR2 SNTAGT. The CDR3 bases are TGTGCCGGACGACAGGGGGCCCCCTCTGGAAACACCATATATTTT. Amino acid sequence: CAGRQGAPSGNTIYF.

This clone appeared a single time. This chain joins TRBV7-2 and TRBJ1-5; TRBD1 agrees at 9 bases. Germline V CDR1 and CDR2: SGHTA, FQGNSA. V lost 0 bases, J lost 7 bases, and 4 bases stayed unmatched. The CDR3 is 15 residues long. CDR3 sequence: CASSLAQGAQQPQHF. The CDR3 nucleotides are TGTGCCAGCAGCTTAGCACAGGGGGCACAACAGCCCCAGCATTTT.

In its sample, this clone was seen once. CDR3 sequence (DNA): TGCGCCAGCAAGCCGGGCTCTGGGGCCAACGTCCTGACTTTC. Amino acids: CASKPGSGANVLTF. The chain couples TRBV5-1 to TRBJ2-6; D uncertain. CDR3 length: 14 residues. CDR1 and CDR2 from the germline V gene are SGHRS and YFSETQ. V dropped 6 bases and J dropped 0 bases, with 7 bases sitting between them.

The chain links TRBV10-3 to TRBJ2-3; 10 bases agree with TRBD1. The CDR3 is made up of 14 amino acids. Unmatched junction bases numbered 4, after V lost 10 bases and J lost 0 bases. Germline assignment: CDR1 ENHRY and CDR2 SYGVKD. This CDR3 reads CATRTGGSTDTQYF. In DNA form, the CDR3 reads TGTGCCACCCGGACAGGGGGTAGCACAGATACGCAGTATTTT.

The chain links TRBV19 to TRBJ1-2, with a tentative D call TRBD1 (6 bases). V dropped 8 bases and J dropped 3 bases, with 10 bases sitting between them. Germline assignment: CDR1 LNHDA and CDR2 SQIVND (reference sequence). This CDR3 contains 12 residues. This CDR3 reads CASYGGDYGYTF. The CDR3 coding sequence is TGTGCCAGTTATGGGGGCGACTATGGCTACACCTTC.

A single count supports this clone. The rearrangement uses TRBV23-1 and TRBJ2-7, with a possible D match to TRBD1 (6 bases). TRBV23-1 is designated an ORF whose function remains uncertain. The CDR3 spans 15 residues. V was shortened by 1 base and J by 2 bases, with 12 bases between the two germline ends. This chain's CDR3 is CASSQFRDNTYEQYF. CDR3 DNA sequence: TGCGCCAGCAGTCAATTCCGGGACAATACCTACGAGCAGTACTTC.

This clone occurred a few times. The chain combines TRBV7-3 with TRBJ2-1; 12 bases agree with TRBD2. Unmatched junction bases numbered 6, after V lost 4 bases and J lost 8 bases. The CDR3 runs to 15 residues. The germline V gene encodes CDR1 SGHTA and CDR2 FQGTGA. In DNA form, the CDR3 reads TGTGCCAGCAGCTCTCTAGCGGGGGGGAAACATGAGCAGTTCTTC. It yields the protein CASSSLAGGKHEQFF. The full variable domain, its missing parts supplied by reference TRBV7-3 and TRBJ2-1, is GAGVSQTPSNKVTEKGKYVELRCDPISGHTALYWYRQSLGQGPEFLIYFQGTGAADDSGLPNDRFFAVRPEGSVSTLKIQRTERGDSAVYLCASSSLAGGKHEQFFGPGTRLTVL.

The CDR3 reads CASGLDFTEKLFF. For the CDR3, the DNA is TGTGCTAGTGGTTTGGACTTCACTGAAAAACTGTTTTTT. The chain employs TRBV12-5 and TRBJ1-4; D remains ambiguous. The length of the CDR3 is 13 residues. The germline gives CDR1 LGHNT, CDR2 FRNRAP. The V end was cut by 1 base, the J end by 7 bases, with 7 bases between.

V usage is TRBV3-1 (or the pseudogene TRBV3-2) and J usage is TRBJ1-3; 8 bases line up with TRBD1. With V trimmed by 5 bases and J by 9 bases, 9 bases remained unmatched. The CDR3 runs 14 residues. CDR1 is LGHDT, CDR2 YNNKEL, per germline (reference sequence). The CDR3 nucleotides are TGTGCCAGCAGCGGGACAGGTGGGCGGACCACCATATATTTT. Translation gives CASSGTGGRTTIYF.

This clone has only one observation. J is TRBJ1-2 and V is TRBV29-1; no clear D gene. Germline CDR1 is SQVTM and CDR2 is ANQGSEA. The CDR3 is 13 residues long. V was clipped by 4 bases and J by 6 bases, with 15 bases between them. Written as DNA, the CDR3 is TGCAGCGTTGGAAGCCATATGGTCGATGGCTACACCTTC. This sequence encodes CSVGSHMVDGYTF. The variable domain in full, with the rest retrieved from reference TRBV29-1 and TRBJ1-2, is SAVISQKPSRDICQRGTSLTIQCQVDSQVTMMFWYRQQPGQSLTLIATANQGSEATYESGFVIDKFPISRPNLTFSTLTVSNMSPEDSSIYLCSVGSHMVDGYTFGSGTRLTVV.

The chain uses TRBV12-3 or TRBV12-4 and TRBJ2-5, with a possible D match to TRBD2 (6 bases). The CDR3 totals 11 residues. The V gene lost 5 bases and the J gene lost 7 bases, with 8 bases spanning the gap. CDR3 amino acids: CASSLGGTQYF. CDR3 sequence (DNA): TGTGCCAGCAGTCTGGGAGGGACCCAGTACTTC.

The chain links TRBV5-4 to TRBJ2-5, with TRBD1 matching 12 bases. The CDR3 consists of 15 residues. Germline lookup yields CDR1 SGHNT and CDR2 YYREEE (reference sequence). V was pared by 4 bases and J by 5 bases, with 6 bases of the junction left unmatched. The CDR3 nucleotides read TGTGCCAGCAGCGGGACAGGGGGCGCGTGGGAGACCCAGTACTTC. Amino acid sequence: CASSGTGGAWETQYF.

The chain links TRBV5-1 to TRBJ2-3; the match to TRBD1 covers 10 bases. Trimming took 4 bases from V and 7 from J; bases not matched to a gene: 12. This CDR3 spans 16 amino acids. Per germline, CDR1 SGHRS and CDR2 YFSETQ. The CDR3: CASSLTGTGAINTQYF. The DNA for the CDR3 is TGCGCCAGCAGCCTGACCGGGACAGGGGCCATCAATACGCAGTATTTT.

A few counts support this clone. The chain has TRBV7-2 and TRBJ1-6; weak D call: TRBD1 (5 bases). The CDR3 extends over 15 amino acids. The V gene lost 1 base and the J gene lost 6 bases, with 10 bases spanning the gap. The germline CDR1 and CDR2 sequences are SGHTA and FQGNSA. The CDR3 sequence is CASSLEGRANSPLHF. The CDR3 nucleotides are TGTGCCAGCAGCTTAGAGGGCAGGGCTAATTCACCCCTCCACTTT. Based on the CDR3 plus reference TRBV7-2 and TRBJ1-6, the full variable domain is GAGVSQSPSNKVTEKGKDVELRCDPISGHTALYWYRQSLGQGLEFLIYFQGNSAPDKSGLPSDRFSAERTGGSVSTLTIQRTQQEDSAVYLCASSLEGRANSPLHFGNGTRLTVT.

The chain links TRBV2 to TRBJ2-5; D perhaps matches TRBD2 (5 bases). V was pared by 6 bases and J by 2 bases, with 7 bases between. The length of the CDR3 is 12 residues. Germline V gives CDR1 SNHLY, CDR2 FYNNEI. CDR3 bases: TGTGCCAGCAGCGGGGAGCAAGAGACCCAGTACTTC. Translation gives CASSGEQETQYF.